Sequencing of this T cell receptor (beta chain) was carried out in a study of T-cell reconstitution after alpha-beta-depleted transplantation in children. The CDR3 length is 15 residues. The V gene lost 4 bases and the J gene lost 9 bases, with 18 bases spanning the gap. Unique molecular identifiers were used in preparing the TCRbeta library. TCRdb recomputed calls from the PCR reads with MiXCR, one row per CDR3 protein. The repertoire holds about 270,000 distinct CDR3 sequences, with approximately 9.6% as singletons. The sequenced sample was PBMCs from the stem cell graft donor, obtained from the stem cell graft. The genes are TRBV12-3 or TRBV12-4 and TRBJ2-2; D gene uncertain. The sequence came from a human donor who donated a stem cell graft to a child with SCID. The CDR3 here is CASSSVFSQIRELFF. The DNA of the CDR3 is TGTGCCAGCAGTTCAGTCTTCAGCCAGATCAGGGAGCTGTTTTTT.